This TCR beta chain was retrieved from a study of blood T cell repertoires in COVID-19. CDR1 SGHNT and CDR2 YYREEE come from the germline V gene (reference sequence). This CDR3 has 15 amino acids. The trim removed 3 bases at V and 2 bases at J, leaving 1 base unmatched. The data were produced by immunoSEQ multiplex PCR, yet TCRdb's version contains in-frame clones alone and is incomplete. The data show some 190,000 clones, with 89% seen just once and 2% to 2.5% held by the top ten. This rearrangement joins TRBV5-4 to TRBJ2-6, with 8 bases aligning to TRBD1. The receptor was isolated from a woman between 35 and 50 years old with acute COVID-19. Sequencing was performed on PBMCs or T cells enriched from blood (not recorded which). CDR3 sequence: CASSSTGAGANVLTF. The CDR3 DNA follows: TGTGCCAGCAGCTCGACAGGGGCTGGGGCCAACGTCCTGACTTTC. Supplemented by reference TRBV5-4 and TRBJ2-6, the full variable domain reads ETGVTQSPTHLIKTRGQQVTLRCSSQSGHNTVSWYQQALGQGPQFIFQYYREEENGRGNFPPRFSGLQFPNYSSELNVNALELDDSALYLCASSSTGAGANVLTFGAGSRLTVL.